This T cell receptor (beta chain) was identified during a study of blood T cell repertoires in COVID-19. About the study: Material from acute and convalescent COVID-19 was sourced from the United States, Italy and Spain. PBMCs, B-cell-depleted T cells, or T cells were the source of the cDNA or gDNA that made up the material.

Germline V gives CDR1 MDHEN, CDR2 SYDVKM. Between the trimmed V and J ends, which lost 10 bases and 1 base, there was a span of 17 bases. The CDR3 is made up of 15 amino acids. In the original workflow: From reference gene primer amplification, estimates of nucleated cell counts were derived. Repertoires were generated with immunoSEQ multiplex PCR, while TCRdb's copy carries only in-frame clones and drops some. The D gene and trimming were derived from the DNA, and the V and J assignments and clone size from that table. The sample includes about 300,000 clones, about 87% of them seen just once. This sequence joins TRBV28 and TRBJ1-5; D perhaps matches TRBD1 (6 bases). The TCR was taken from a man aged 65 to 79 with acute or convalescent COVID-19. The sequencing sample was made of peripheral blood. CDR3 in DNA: TGTGCCACCATGCGGGGGCAAGGGAGCAATCAGCCCCAGCATTTT. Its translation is CATMRGQGSNQPQHF.